Described below is a single T cell receptor beta chain sequence and its context. The data originate from a study of blood T cell repertoires in COVID-19. Study-wide background: COVID-19 samples collected from the United States, Italy and Spain covered acute and convalescent phases. PBMCs, B-cell-depleted T cells, or T cells provided the cDNA or gDNA that made up the material.

The CDR3 contains 19 residues. The ends lost 4 bases at V and 0 bases at J; junction bases unmatched: 8. From germline, CDR1 is MNHNS and CDR2 SASEGT. Original processing notes: It was from reference gene primer amplification that nucleated cell counts were estimated. This table comes from immunoSEQ multiplex PCR, and its TCRdb copy is limited to in-frame clones, with some not included. The DNA gave D and trimming, while V, J and clone size come from that table. The sample lists roughly 72,000 clones; about 80% were seen once. V gene TRBV6-1 combines with J gene TRBJ2-1; 14 positions agree with TRBD2. The source material was peripheral blood. This TCR was sampled from a man between 65 and 80 years old who had recovered from COVID-19. CDR3 region: CASSGGLAGGFFSYNEQFF. The DNA for the CDR3 is TGTGCCAGCAGTGGTGGACTAGCGGGGGGTTTTTTCTCCTACAATGAGCAGTTCTTC.